The TCR beta chain described here comes from a study of cytomegalovirus exposure and HLA in healthy donors (dated by TCRdb to between 2016 and 2019). Looking at the study overall: According to an earlier analysis of several hundred of the donors, 200 million or so T cells yielded roughly 110 million unique TCR beta sequences and approximately 300 Gb of sequence data. Roughly 300 gigabases of sequencing data and 70 million to 85 million unique TCR sequences were included in an early release covering about 600 HLA-typed donors. Among the 398 genotyped donors, under 90% belonged to the genetic ancestry cluster associated with self-reported Caucasian donors. The study was designed to test whether signatures of past pathogen exposure could be identified by cataloging public T cell receptors. Using immunosequencing, the study profiled T cell repertoires from 666 subjects and related those repertoires to cytomegalovirus serostatus. A separate validation cohort of 100 to 150 different subjects was used in addition to the roughly 640-subject first cohort. To predict cytomegalovirus infection status, the study combined high-throughput TCR immunosequencing, statistical association of individual TCRs with disease status, and machine learning. In a later analysis, previously published TCR beta repertoires from roughly 710 donors were re-analyzed and high-resolution HLA genotyping was added so that TCR occurrence patterns could be studied. In the later analysis, no new phenotypic data were used to find candidate immune exposures; instead, reliance was placed on TCR beta sequences and their occurrence across donors. An earlier analysis of around 580 of the donors used high-throughput TCR beta sequencing to judge whether each TCR beta V gene segment behaved as functional or pseudogenic. Donor age, sex, ethnicity and CMV serostatus were compiled alongside the repertoire data. A later genetic analysis used genome-wide SNP genotypes for about 55% of the 666 donors, treating that subset as a discovery cohort. Every discovery cohort repertoire had been produced on one sequencing platform. HLA typing covered class I and class II loci at four-digit resolution. The number of typed donors differed by locus: about 620-630 for A, B, C, DRB1 and DQB1; 522 for DQA1; over 600 for DPA1; and some 450 for DPB1. Several DR-DQ haplotypes were treated as single units for association and clustering because of strong linkage in the cohort. Across some 400 genotyped donors of the cohort, an average of about 250,000 unique TCR beta nucleotide sequences per donor were sequenced, and approximately 19% of those sequences were non-productive.

The cohort was made up of 500 to 850 healthy bone marrow donors. All cohort members were sampled while nominally healthy, although unrecorded immune exposures were likely present. The donor was CMV seronegative and belonged to the group of more than 300 seronegative cohort members. A peripheral blood sample was collected from each donor, and TCR beta sequencing was performed on peripheral blood mononuclear cells. Genomic DNA was extracted from the blood cell samples with the Qiagen DNeasy Blood Extraction Kit. The junction shows trimming of 6 bases on V and 1 base on J, and the gene matches do not reach 6 bases of it. From the cysteine up to the phenylalanine, the CDR3 has a length of 16 residues. The read is trimmed to its CDR3 DNA, 48 bases read in frame from base 1. The germline V gene provides CDR1 MDHEN and CDR2 SYDVKM. The research as a whole found: Correlated functional status among segregating V segments might be attributable to linkage disequilibrium, but an unknown experimental factor could not be ruled out. In a later analysis, most CMV-associated TCR beta chains were found to appear HLA-restricted, with HLA associations seemingly driven largely by CMV exposure. Presence/absence analyses assumed roughly uniform sequencing depth across donors, an assumption that may not hold. This cohort had only TCR beta chains sequenced, and the lack of alpha or paired-chain data limited which features could be detected. Because counts were too low, about 18 rarely observed V segments, including chromosome 9 orphons, were excluded from the earlier analysis of around 590 of the donors. A cluster of highly shared sequence variants was judged likely to represent a technical artifact of the sequencing pipeline. In both the original and validation cohorts, the classifier was reported to diagnose cytomegalovirus status with high specificity and sensitivity. Assigning TCR associations to individual alleles was difficult when HLA alleles, especially DR and DQ, strongly co-occurred. According to a later analysis, parvovirus B19, influenza, CMV and Epstein-Barr virus appeared linked to several top co-occurrence clusters. At a false discovery rate of 0.05, a later analysis linked some 18,000 TCR beta sequences to specific HLA alleles. Immune exposure information for the cohort was limited to CMV serostatus. In vitro tests confirmed that a few of the cytomegalovirus-associated TCR beta chains recognize cytomegalovirus antigens. In a later analysis, the rate of TCR association differed among HLA loci, with DRB1 alleles having the most associated TCRs and HLA-C alleles having the fewest. Because the 87-base-pair reads could not distinguish some IMGT-functional V segments, including TRBV6-2 and TRBV6-3, those segments were excluded. In an earlier analysis of 587 of the donors, most TCR beta V segments appeared in productive rearrangements about 87% or about 30% of the time, broadly matching IMGT annotations. A further reported finding was that TCR beta sequences accurately predicted the HLA-A and HLA-B alleles for most subjects in the first cohort. While some public TCRs were present in many individuals, most TCR sequences turned up only very rarely across donors. In a later genetic analysis, fewer N-insertions in productive TCRs were reported among donors in an Asian-associated ancestry cluster than the approximately 710-donor mean. Because HLA typing was unavailable for some donors at each locus, only the typed subset was used in association tests. A later genetic analysis associated a missense DCLRE1C variant with V-gene and J-gene trimming of TCR beta chains, and an independent cohort replicated the association. In a later analysis, HLA-associated TCR beta chains showed more clonal expansion and lower generation probabilities than non-associated chains that were equally common. A total of 150 to 200 TCR beta chains were listed by the study as associated with cytomegalovirus. According to the authors, the approach could potentially be generalized to other disease states and immunological phenotypes.

About this clone: The specificity of this receptor is unknown. No per-base quality is available; no much larger clone lies one base away.

The receptor library was made with the immunoSEQ multiplex PCR assay. The multiplex PCR relied on a mix of 60 forward primers for TCR Vbeta segments and 13 reverse primers for TCR Jbeta segments. The CDR3 region of rearranged TCR beta genes was amplified from genomic DNA by a multiplex PCR assay. On the Illumina HiSeq System, the amplified TCR beta libraries were sequenced as 87-base-pair reads. For the original study's pipeline: A later analysis counted tens of millions of unique TCR beta chains across the 666 repertoires, and approximately 11 million of these chains were shared by at least two donors. Raw reads were error-corrected and collapsed into unique sequences with a nearest-neighbor algorithm that merged closely related sequences to remove PCR and sequencing errors. V, D and J gene segments were assigned by aligning CDR3 sequences to IMGT reference sequences. Each retained sequence needed at least a six-nucleotide match to both a V gene segment and a J gene segment. A rearrangement counted as productive if the CDR3 had no stop codons and remained in frame with V and J, and every other rearrangement counted as non-productive. CDR3 was defined according to IMGT convention as the region running from the second conserved V-encoded cysteine to the conserved J-encoded phenylalanine. Sequences without an unambiguous match to a single V gene segment were excluded from the earlier analysis of about 600 of the donors. An earlier analysis of 587 of the donors classified V segments as functional when productive rearrangements were above 56.7% and as segregating when the standard deviation between donors was above 5%. To diagnose cytomegalovirus status from the catalog of TCR beta chain sequences, a statistical classification framework was built. In a later analysis, TCR nucleotide sequences were compared against IMGT/GENE-DB human TR gene sequences so that V and J genes could be assigned. A later analysis assigned CDR3 sequences and most-parsimonious VDJ recombination scenarios with the TCRdist pipeline. In a later analysis, each TCR beta chain was defined by its CDR3 amino acid sequence together with its V-gene family, and reads without a unique V-gene family were excluded. To address suspected cross-contamination and a sequencing artifact, a later analysis removed some 620 highly shared, low-generation-probability nucleotide sequences. For each public chain, a later analysis derived a clonal expansion index from normalized ranks of inferred template counts within each repertoire. Generation probabilities in a later analysis came from a VDJ recombination model fitted to out-of-frame rearrangements, and those results were checked against IGoR. In a later analysis, TCR-TCR, TCR-HLA and TCR-CMV co-occurrence was scored with hypergeometric tests, and a repertoire-size bias correction was applied to TCR pairs. A later analysis estimated false discovery rates by permuting HLA or CMV assignments 20 times. In a later analysis, co-occurring TCRs were grouped with DBSCAN, and TCRdist sequence similarity was added when clustering was performed within HLA-allele-positive subsets. For co-occurrence clustering, repertoires with fewer than 30,000 or more than 120,000 public chains were excluded, along with roughly five repertoires with anomalous nucleotide sharing. The table comes from immuneACCESS by way of TCRdb, which keeps in-frame sequences with V and J called. Part of the clones is missing from these tables; in studies checked, under half for an unresolved V gene and the rest for unknown reasons. D and trimming come from the DNA, and the V and J calls and clone size come from that table. The sample table shows about 160,000 clones, and approximately 80% are seen once. Around 5% of the sample lies in the top ten.

The chain uses TRBV28 and TRBJ2-1, and 10 junctional nucleotides match TRBD1. Material for sequencing was PBMCs. The source is a young man in good health and CMV-seronegative. The CDR3 here reads CASSSPGQGSYNEQFF. The DNA is TGTGCCAGCAGCTCTCCGGGACAGGGGTCCTACAATGAGCAGTTCTTC. With the portions outside the CDR3 filled from the reference TRBV28 and TRBJ2-1 genes, the complete variable region becomes DVKVTQSSRYLVKRTGEKVFLECVQDMDHENMFWYRQDPGLGLRLIYFSYDVKMKEKGDIPEGYSVSREKKERFSLILESASTNQTSMYLCASSSPGQGSYNEQFFGPGTRLTVL.